The rows below give T cell receptor beta chains drawn from one sample of a study of blood T cell repertoires in COVID-19. The repertoire was sequenced with immunoSEQ multiplex PCR; TCRdb's copy has only in-frame clones and lacks some. The sample lists about 360,000 clones, around 87% occurring once. The specimen was peripheral blood. The receptor set was obtained from a human donor in a cohort sampled during active COVID-19. Each CDR3 is given with its conserved first and last residue. The order of the fields is V gene, clone size, CDR3 length, J gene, D gene, CDR3 protein, CDR3 DNA. A D gene is named only where the DNA matches it firmly. Expanded clones get a size class; other rows say once, few or many, or leave the size out.

V gene: TRBV29-1
clone size: .
CDR3 length: 17
J gene: TRBJ2-3
D gene: TRBD2
CDR3 protein: CSVEVLSGERDTDTQYF
CDR3 DNA: TGCAGCGTTGAAGTCCTTAGCGGGGAACGGGACACAGATACGCAGTATTTT

V gene: TRBV7-2
clone size: .
CDR3 length: 14
J gene: TRBJ1-4
D gene: .
CDR3 protein: CASSLTGWSEKLFF
CDR3 DNA: TGTGCCAGCAGCCTAACAGGGTGGAGTGAAAAACTGTTTTTT

V gene: TRBV6-5
clone size: .
CDR3 length: 13
J gene: TRBJ1-5
D gene: TRBD1
CDR3 protein: CASRPGTALAQHF
CDR3 DNA: TGTGCCAGCAGACCGGGGACAGCCTTGGCCCAGCATTTT

V gene: TRBV28
clone size: .
CDR3 length: 17
J gene: TRBJ2-3
D gene: TRBD2
CDR3 protein: CASSWGLGGRDTDTQYF
CDR3 DNA: TGTGCCAGCAGTTGGGGCCTTGGCGGGAGGGACACAGATACGCAGTATTTT

V gene: TRBV28
clone size: .
CDR3 length: 13
J gene: TRBJ1-1
D gene: .
CDR3 protein: CASGIGGGTEAFF
CDR3 DNA: TGTGCCAGCGGGATCGGGGGAGGTACTGAAGCTTTCTTT

V gene: TRBV27
clone size: .
CDR3 length: 13
J gene: TRBJ2-7
D gene: .
CDR3 protein: CASSQGSLGEQYF
CDR3 DNA: TGTGCCAGTTCACAGGGTTCCTTAGGCGAGCAGTACTTC

V gene: TRBV29-1
clone size: .
CDR3 length: 14
J gene: TRBJ1-3
D gene: .
CDR3 protein: CSVEGAAGGNTIYF
CDR3 DNA: TGCAGCGTTGAAGGGGCAGCGGGGGGAAACACCATATATTTT

V gene: TRBV3-1/TRBV3-2
clone size: .
CDR3 length: 15
J gene: TRBJ2-2
D gene: .
CDR3 protein: CASSQDLELTGELFF
CDR3 DNA: TGTGCCAGCAGCCAAGACCTTGAGCTCACCGGGGAGCTGTTTTTT

V gene: TRBV6-1
clone size: .
CDR3 length: 15
J gene: TRBJ1-3
D gene: .
CDR3 protein: CASSGALDRRGTIYF
CDR3 DNA: TGTGCCAGCAGTGGAGCCCTCGACAGGCGAGGCACCATATATTTT

V gene: TRBV7-2
clone size: .
CDR3 length: 14
J gene: TRBJ1-2
D gene: .
CDR3 protein: CASSPNRQAYGYTF
CDR3 DNA: TGTGCCAGCAGCCCTAACCGACAGGCCTATGGCTACACCTTC

V gene: TRBV7-3
clone size: .
CDR3 length: 12
J gene: TRBJ2-1
D gene: .
CDR3 protein: CASSSNRGEQFF
CDR3 DNA: TGTGCCAGCAGCTCGAATCGAGGTGAGCAGTTCTTC

V gene: TRBV2
clone size: .
CDR3 length: 15
J gene: TRBJ1-1
D gene: .
CDR3 protein: CASSEGVRGNTEAFF
CDR3 DNA: TGTGCCAGCAGTGAAGGAGTCAGGGGGAACACTGAAGCTTTCTTT

V gene: TRBV6-4
clone size: .
CDR3 length: 13
J gene: TRBJ1-1
D gene: .
CDR3 protein: CASSDGGRGKAFF
CDR3 DNA: TGTGCCAGCAGTGACGGGGGGAGGGGTAAAGCTTTCTTT

V gene: TRBV7-3
clone size: once
CDR3 length: 13
J gene: TRBJ2-1
D gene: .
CDR3 protein: CASSSGPNNEQFF
CDR3 DNA: TGTGCCAGCTCGTCCGGTCCCAACAATGAGCAGTTCTTC

V gene: TRBV19
clone size: .
CDR3 length: 15
J gene: TRBJ2-1
D gene: TRBD1
CDR3 protein: CASSGQGKGNNEQFF
CDR3 DNA: TGTGCCAGTAGTGGACAGGGCAAGGGAAACAATGAGCAGTTCTTC

V gene: TRBV20-1
clone size: .
CDR3 length: 12
J gene: TRBJ2-3
D gene: .
CDR3 protein: CSASRVLVRGAF
CDR3 DNA: TGCAGTGCTAGTAGGGTCTTGGTCAGGGGGGCCTTT

V gene: TRBV30
clone size: .
CDR3 length: 13
J gene: TRBJ1-5
D gene: TRBD1
CDR3 protein: CAWDTGAGQPQHF
CDR3 DNA: TGTGCCTGGGATACAGGGGCTGGACAGCCCCAGCATTTT

V gene: TRBV19
clone size: .
CDR3 length: 18
J gene: TRBJ1-6
D gene: TRBD1
CDR3 protein: CASSPGTGGSSYNSPLHF
CDR3 DNA: TGTGCCAGTAGTCCCGGGACAGGGGGGAGCTCCTATAATTCACCCCTCCACTTT

V gene: TRBV7-9
clone size: .
CDR3 length: 15
J gene: TRBJ1-4
D gene: .
CDR3 protein: CASSPPSGANEKLFF
CDR3 DNA: TGTGCCAGCAGCCCACCGAGCGGGGCCAATGAAAAACTGTTTTTT

V gene: TRBV5-4
clone size: once
CDR3 length: 13
J gene: TRBJ2-7
D gene: TRBD1
CDR3 protein: CASSLDRGHEQYF
CDR3 DNA: TGTGCCAGCAGCTTGGACAGGGGCCACGAGCAGTACTTC

V gene: TRBV5-4
clone size: .
CDR3 length: 12
J gene: TRBJ2-1
D gene: .
CDR3 protein: CASSLIPGEQFF
CDR3 DNA: TGTGCCAGCAGCTTGATACCCGGGGAACAGTTCTTC

V gene: TRBV5-1
clone size: .
CDR3 length: 14
J gene: TRBJ2-2
D gene: .
CDR3 protein: CASSLRPGPGELFF
CDR3 DNA: TGCGCCAGCAGCTTGAGGCCAGGGCCCGGGGAGCTGTTTTTT

V gene: TRBV2
clone size: .
CDR3 length: 13
J gene: TRBJ1-5
D gene: .
CDR3 protein: CASTGGWDQPQHF
CDR3 DNA: TGTGCCAGCACCGGGGGGTGGGATCAGCCCCAGCATTTT

V gene: TRBV3-1/TRBV3-2
clone size: .
CDR3 length: 15
J gene: TRBJ1-2
D gene: .
CDR3 protein: CASSFSGPGDYGYTF
CDR3 DNA: TGTGCCAGCAGTTTTTCCGGACCGGGGGACTATGGCTACACCTTC

V gene: TRBV30
clone size: .
CDR3 length: 12
J gene: TRBJ2-7
D gene: TRBD2
CDR3 protein: CAWSRGVYEQYF
CDR3 DNA: TGTGCCTGGAGTCGGGGGGTCTACGAGCAGTACTTC

V gene: TRBV28
clone size: .
CDR3 length: 14
J gene: TRBJ2-3
D gene: TRBD1
CDR3 protein: CASSPQGAGDTQYF
CDR3 DNA: TGTGCCAGCAGTCCCCAGGGGGCAGGCGATACGCAGTATTTT

V gene: TRBV18
clone size: .
CDR3 length: 14
J gene: TRBJ1-1
D gene: .
CDR3 protein: CASSPGQGIPEAFF
CDR3 DNA: TGTGCCAGCTCACCAGGGCAAGGAATCCCTGAAGCTTTCTTT

V gene: TRBV6-5
clone size: .
CDR3 length: 14
J gene: TRBJ2-5
D gene: .
CDR3 protein: CASSRMEGLRTQYF
CDR3 DNA: TGTGCCAGCAGCCGAATGGAGGGACTGCGGACCCAGTACTTC

V gene: TRBV2
clone size: .
CDR3 length: 15
J gene: TRBJ1-3
D gene: .
CDR3 protein: CASSEEGGAGNTIYF
CDR3 DNA: TGTGCCAGCAGTGAAGAGGGCGGGGCTGGAAACACCATATATTTT

V gene: TRBV9
clone size: few
CDR3 length: 17
J gene: TRBJ1-2
D gene: TRBD1
CDR3 protein: CASSVATKGTGNYGYTF
CDR3 DNA: TGTGCCAGCAGCGTAGCTACGAAGGGGACAGGGAACTATGGCTACACCTTC

V gene: TRBV7-8
clone size: .
CDR3 length: 13
J gene: TRBJ2-3
D gene: TRBD2
CDR3 protein: CASSRSGADTQYF
CDR3 DNA: TGTGCCAGCAGCCGTAGCGGGGCAGATACGCAGTATTTT